The 17 T cell receptor beta chains below all came from one sample that was sequenced in a study of blood T cell repertoires in COVID-19. Clones were sequenced by immunoSEQ multiplex PCR, and TCRdb holds only the in-frame ones, with some missing. The table lists around 250,000 clones, 80% to 90% of them singletons. The sequenced material came from PBMCs or T cells enriched from blood (not recorded which). The source is a woman in her 30s who had recovered from COVID-19.

This clone came up a few times. The J gene is TRBJ2-3, the V gene TRBV9, with D unclear. Between the trimmed V and J ends, which lost 0 bases and 2 bases, there was a span of 7 bases. The germline gives CDR1 SGDLS, CDR2 YYNGEE. The CDR3 is 14 amino acids. In DNA form, the CDR3 reads TGTGCCAGCAGCGTAGGGCCATACACAGATACGCAGTATTTT. Protein sequence: CASSVGPYTDTQYF.

In nucleotides, the CDR3 is TGTGCCAGCAGCGCAGGGACAGTCTATGGCTACACCTTC. It translates to CASSAGTVYGYTF. The V gene is TRBV9, the J gene TRBJ1-2; TRBD1 matches 7 bases. V was pared by 3 bases and J by 4 bases, with 3 bases of the junction left unmatched. In germline, CDR1 is SGDLS, CDR2 YYNGEE. The CDR3 is 13 residues long.

The chain has TRBV7-9 and TRBJ2-1, with D possibly matching TRBD2 (6 bases). V was shortened by 3 bases and J by 9 bases, with 9 bases between the two germline ends. Germline V gene sequence: CDR1 SEHNR, CDR2 FQNEAQ (reference sequence). This CDR3 spans 12 amino acids. CDR3 in amino acids: CASSFVGGEQFF. CDR3 DNA: TGTGCCAGCAGCTTTGTGGGGGGTGAGCAGTTCTTC.

The V call is TRBV9, the J call TRBJ2-1, with 8 bases aligning to TRBD2. The CDR3 runs to 15 residues. The V gene's germline CDR1 is SGDLS and CDR2 YYNGEE. V lost 0 bases, J lost 6 bases, and 5 bases stayed unmatched. CDR3 amino acids: CASSVGLLAVNEQFF. For the CDR3, the DNA is TGTGCCAGCAGCGTAGGTCTACTAGCGGTCAATGAGCAGTTCTTC. The full variable domain, rest sourced from reference TRBV9 and TRBJ2-1, is DSGVTQTPKHLITATGQRVTLRCSPRSGDLSVYWYQQSLDQGLQFLIQYYNGEERAKGNILERFSAQQFPDLHSELNLSSLELGDSALYFCASSVGLLAVNEQFFGPGTRLTVL.

The gene calls are TRBV20-1 and TRBJ1-3; D remains unclear. Germline CDR1 and CDR2: DFQATT and SNEGSKA (reference sequence). Between the trimmed V and J ends, which lost 3 bases and 0 bases, there was a span of 24 bases. The CDR3 covers 19 residues. The chain's CDR3 is CSASTPGAGLPFSGNTIYF. Written as DNA, the CDR3 is TGCAGTGCTAGTACACCGGGAGCAGGTCTTCCTTTCTCTGGAAACACCATATATTTT.

This chain connects TRBV29-1 to TRBJ2-1; 12 positions match TRBD2. Germline CDR1 is SQVTM and CDR2 is ANQGSEA. The CDR3 has 14 residues. V gave up 3 bases and J gave up 6 bases; unmatched junction bases: 3. In DNA form, the CDR3 reads TGCAGCGTTGAGACTAGCGGGAGCATCAATGAGCAGTTCTTC. Encoded protein: CSVETSGSINEQFF.

This CDR3 reads CASSLGDSVPRQETQYF. In DNA form, the CDR3 reads TGCGCCAGCAGCTTAGGGGACAGCGTCCCCCGGCAAGAGACCCAGTACTTC. This chain connects TRBV5-1 to TRBJ2-5; 7 bases align to TRBD1. The CDR3 spans 17 residues. Germline CDR1 and CDR2: SGHRS and YFSETQ. V was clipped by 2 bases and J by 2 bases; unmatched bases: 12.

The chain uses TRBV6-8 and TRBJ1-2, with 7 bases lining up with TRBD1. The V gene's germline CDR1 is MNHGY and CDR2 SAAAGT. J was trimmed by 6 bases and V by 6 bases; bases with no gene match: 7. The CDR3 length is 13 residues. The CDR3 region is CASSQDRDNGYTF. The DNA of the CDR3 is TGTGCCAGCAGCCAAGACAGGGATAATGGCTACACCTTC.

The chain joins TRBV6-2 or TRBV6-3 to TRBJ2-4; D remains unclear. The CDR3 totals 13 residues. V was shortened by 4 bases and J by 5 bases, with 9 bases between the two germline ends. In germline, CDR1 is MNHEY, CDR2 SVGEGT. CDR3 nucleotide sequence: TGTGCCAGCAGTTTAGCACCACAAAACATTCAGTACTTC. Protein sequence: CASSLAPQNIQYF.

This clone turned up a few times. The rearrangement links TRBV9 to TRBJ1-1; D uncertain. Germline CDR1 SGDLS, CDR2 YYNGEE. V was shortened by 3 bases and J by 1 base, with 10 bases between the two germline ends. CDR3 length: 14 amino acids. The CDR3 bases are TGTGCCAGCAGCGGCCAGAATTCGAACACTGAAGCTTTCTTT. This gives the protein CASSGQNSNTEAFF.

This chain joins TRBV10-3 and TRBJ1-3; no definite D call. Trimming cost V 3 bases and J 3 bases, with 3 bases left between them. CDR1 and CDR2 from the germline V gene are ENHRY and SYGVKD. The CDR3 runs to 12 residues. CDR3 sequence reads: CAISDSGNTIYF. Written as DNA, the CDR3 is TGTGCCATCAGTGACAGTGGAAACACCATATATTTT.

This chain connects TRBV12-3 or TRBV12-4 to TRBJ1-1; D unresolved. V was cut by 7 bases and J by 1 base, with 10 bases left in between. The CDR3 length is 13 residues. CDR3 residues: CASINTENTEAFF. The CDR3 DNA follows: TGTGCCAGCATCAATACTGAGAACACTGAAGCTTTCTTT.

The chain links TRBV19 to TRBJ1-2; a possible D gene is TRBD1 (6 bases). Germline lookup yields CDR1 LNHDA and CDR2 SQIVND (reference sequence). The CDR3 is 14 residues long. V was cut by 6 bases and J by 4 bases, with 15 bases left in between. The CDR3 spells CASSQGQTVYGYTF. The CDR3, as DNA: TGTGCCAGTAGCCAAGGACAGACCGTCTATGGCTACACCTTC.

V gene TRBV2 combines with J gene TRBJ2-7; 9 bases are a match to TRBD2. There are 13 residues in the CDR3. Looked up from germline, CDR1 is SNHLY and CDR2 is FYNNEI. After removal of 10 bases from V and 2 bases from J, the junction contained 6 bases not matched to a gene. CDR3 sequence (DNA): TGTGCCACTAGACTAGCGGATACCTACGAGCAGTACTTC. As protein: CATRLADTYEQYF.

The V call is TRBV6-1, the J call TRBJ2-7, with 7 nucleotides matching TRBD1. CDR1 and CDR2 from the germline V gene are MNHNS and SASEGT. There are 13 residues in the CDR3. J gave up 6 bases and V 3 bases, and 5 bases lay outside the gene matches. CDR3 in DNA: TGTGCCAGCAGTGAGATAGGGGGCACCGAGCAGTACTTC. Translating gives CASSEIGGTEQYF.

The gene calls are TRBV6-5 and TRBJ2-1; tentative D call: TRBD2 (5 bases). The CDR3 length is 11 residues. V lost 8 bases, J lost 7 bases, and 9 bases lay in between. CDR1 is MNHEY, CDR2 SVGAGI, per germline. The CDR3 is CASFRGNEQFF. CDR3 nucleotide sequence: TGTGCCAGCTTCCGCGGGAATGAGCAGTTCTTC.

The rearrangement links TRBV9 to TRBJ2-3; the D gene is possibly TRBD2 (6 bases). The CDR3 is 16 residues long. V dropped 3 bases and J dropped 2 bases, with 16 bases sitting between them. Germline CDR1 is SGDLS and CDR2 is YYNGEE. The CDR3 protein is CASSARMSGDTDTQYF. The CDR3 DNA sequence: TGTGCCAGCAGCGCCCGTATGTCGGGAGACACAGATACGCAGTATTTT.